The 3 T cell receptor beta chains in this list originate from one sample, sequenced in a study of blood T cell repertoires in COVID-19. Sequencing used immunoSEQ multiplex PCR; TCRdb keeps in-frame clones, though not all of them. The repertoire has tens of thousands of clones, about 88% of them found once; the top ten carry under 20%. Source material: peripheral blood. The receptors stem from a man aged 65 to 79 with active COVID-19.

The chain joins TRBV28 to TRBJ2-2, with D perhaps matching TRBD2 (7 bases). CDR1 and CDR2 from the germline V gene are MDHEN and SYDVKM. V lost 7 bases and J 5 bases, leaving 20 bases between the germline ends. The CDR3 extends over 16 amino acids. The chain's CDR3 is CASNPGGGTRTGELFF. In DNA form, the CDR3 reads TGTGCCAGCAACCCGGGGGGCGGGACCCGGACCGGGGAGCTGTTTTTT.

The rearrangement links TRBV27 to TRBJ1-5; D uncertain. Trimming removed 6 bases from V and 0 bases from J, with 12 bases in between. Per the germline V gene, CDR1 is MNHEY and CDR2 is SMNVEV (reference sequence). This CDR3 is built from 15 residues. CDR3 loop: CASSIGGYSNQPQHF. The CDR3 nucleotides read TGTGCCAGCAGCATCGGAGGGTATAGCAATCAGCCCCAGCATTTT.

This clone is medium-sized. The chain joins TRBV4-3 to TRBJ1-2; 9 bases agree with TRBD1. This CDR3 has 16 amino acids. The germline CDR1 and CDR2 sequences are LGHNA and YSLEER. V lost 3 bases and J lost 8; bases outside the gene matches: 13. CDR3 residues: CASSQDNLRTGEGYTF. The CDR3 DNA is TGCGCCAGCAGCCAGGACAACCTTAGGACAGGGGAGGGCTACACCTTC.